This T cell receptor (beta chain) comes out of a study of T cells after yellow fever vaccination. Study results and limitations: Clones that expanded after primary vaccination mostly reappeared after the booster (96% CD4, 88% CD8).

This clonotype was detected only a few times. What it recognizes is unknown. A universal primer site and UMIs were added as TCR cDNA was made by 5'RACE template switching. TCRdb analysed the 5' RACE reads with MiXCR anew, one entry per CDR3 protein. The profile shows approximately 580,000 distinct CDR3 sequences, less than 20% of them singletons. The CDR3 extends over 15 amino acids. V lost 7 bases, J lost 0 bases, and 13 bases lay in between. Germline V lookup: CDR1 MNHNS, CDR2 SASEGT. This clonotype was obtained from a man younger than 30 who received the YFV17D yellow fever vaccine. The specimen comprised PBMCs, sampled 4 to 5 days after the first yellow fever vaccination. The chain employs TRBV6-1 and TRBJ1-3; no definite D call. The CDR3 nucleotides are TGTGCCAGCACCCGCTACGGGCCCTCTGGAAACACCATATATTTT. Amino acids: CASTRYGPSGNTIYF.